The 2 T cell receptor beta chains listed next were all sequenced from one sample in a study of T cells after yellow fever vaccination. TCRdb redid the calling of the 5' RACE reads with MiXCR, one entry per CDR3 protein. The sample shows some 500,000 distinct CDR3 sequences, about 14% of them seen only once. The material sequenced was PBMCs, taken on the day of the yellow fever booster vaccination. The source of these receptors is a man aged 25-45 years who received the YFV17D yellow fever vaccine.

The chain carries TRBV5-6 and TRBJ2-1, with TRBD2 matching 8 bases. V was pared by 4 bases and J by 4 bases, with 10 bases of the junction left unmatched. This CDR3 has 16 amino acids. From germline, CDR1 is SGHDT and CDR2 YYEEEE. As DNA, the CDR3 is TGTGCCAGCAGCCTGGGGAGCGGGAGAGGGTACAATGAGCAGTTCTTC. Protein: CASSLGSGRGYNEQFF.

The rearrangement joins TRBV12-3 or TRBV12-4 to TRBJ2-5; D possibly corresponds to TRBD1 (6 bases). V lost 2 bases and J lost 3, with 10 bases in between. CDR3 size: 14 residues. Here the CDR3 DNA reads TGTGCCAGCAGTTTAATAAACAGGGAAGAGACCCAGTACTTC. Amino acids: CASSLINREETQYF.